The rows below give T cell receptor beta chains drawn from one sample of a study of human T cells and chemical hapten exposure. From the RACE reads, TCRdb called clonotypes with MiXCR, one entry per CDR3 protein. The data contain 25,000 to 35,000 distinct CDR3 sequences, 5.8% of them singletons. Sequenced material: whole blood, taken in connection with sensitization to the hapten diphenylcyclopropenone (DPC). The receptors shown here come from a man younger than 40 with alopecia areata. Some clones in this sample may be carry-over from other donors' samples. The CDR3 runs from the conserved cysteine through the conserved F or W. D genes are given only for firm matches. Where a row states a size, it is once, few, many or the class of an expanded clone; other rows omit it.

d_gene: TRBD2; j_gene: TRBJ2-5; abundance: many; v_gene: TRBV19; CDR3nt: TGTGCCACACATCCTAGCGGGAGGTTCGAGACCCAGTACTTC; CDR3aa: CATHPSGRFETQYF
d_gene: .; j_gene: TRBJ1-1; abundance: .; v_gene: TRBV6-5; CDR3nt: TGTGCCAGCAGAAACGGGGGAGCCAGGGGCACTGAAGCTTTCTTT; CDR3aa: CASRNGGARGTEAFF
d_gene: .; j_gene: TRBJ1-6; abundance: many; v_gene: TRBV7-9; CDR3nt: TGTGCCAGCAGCCTGGGCTCCTATAATTCACCCCTCCACTTT; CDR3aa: CASSLGSYNSPLHF
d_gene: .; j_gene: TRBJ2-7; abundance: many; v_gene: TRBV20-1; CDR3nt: TGCAGTGCCGCGCAGGACACCTACGAGCAGTACTTC; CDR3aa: CSAAQDTYEQYF
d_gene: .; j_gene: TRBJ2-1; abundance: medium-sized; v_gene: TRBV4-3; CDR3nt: TGCGCCAGCAGCCAAGCACGTTGGGTCAATGAGCAGTTCTTC; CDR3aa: CASSQARWVNEQFF
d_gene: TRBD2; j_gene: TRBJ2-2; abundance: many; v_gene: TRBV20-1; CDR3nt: TGCAGTGCTAGAGAAGGGCTAGCGGGTAGCGGCGGGGAGCTGTTTTTT; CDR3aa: CSAREGLAGSGGELFF
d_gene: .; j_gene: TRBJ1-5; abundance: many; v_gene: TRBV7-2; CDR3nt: TGTGCCAGCAGCTTAGCTATCTCGGGCGTCCAGCCCCAGCATTTT; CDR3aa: CASSLAISGVQPQHF
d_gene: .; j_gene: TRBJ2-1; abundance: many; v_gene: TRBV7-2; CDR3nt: TGTGCCAGCAGCTTCCAACCGGGCGATTATGAGCAGTTCTTC; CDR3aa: CASSFQPGDYEQFF
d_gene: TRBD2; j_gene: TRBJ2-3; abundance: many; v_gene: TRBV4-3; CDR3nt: TGCGCCAGCAGCCAAGCTCCGGCTAGCGGGGGGGCGGGAGATACGCAGTATTTT; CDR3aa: CASSQAPASGGAGDTQYF
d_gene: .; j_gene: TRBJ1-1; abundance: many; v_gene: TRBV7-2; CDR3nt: TGTGCCAGCAGCTCCGGACCGAACACTGAAGCTTTCTTT; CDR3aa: CASSSGPNTEAFF
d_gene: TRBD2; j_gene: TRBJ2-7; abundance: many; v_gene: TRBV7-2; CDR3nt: TGTGCCAGCAGCTACAGCGGGGGGACCTACGAGCAGTACTTC; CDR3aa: CASSYSGGTYEQYF
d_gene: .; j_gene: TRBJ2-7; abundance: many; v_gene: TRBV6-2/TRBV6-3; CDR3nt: TGTGCCAGCACCCTCGCGGACGGACCCTACGAGCAGTACTTC; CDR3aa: CASTLADGPYEQYF
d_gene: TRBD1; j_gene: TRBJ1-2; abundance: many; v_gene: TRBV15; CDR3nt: TGTGCCACCAGCAGAGATCCAGGACAGGTCTATGGCTACACCTTC; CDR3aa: CATSRDPGQVYGYTF
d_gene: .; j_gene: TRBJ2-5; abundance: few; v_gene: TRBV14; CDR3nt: TGTGCCAGCAGCGAAGTTGGAGGACGGCAGGAGACCCAGTACTTC; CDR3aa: CASSEVGGRQETQYF
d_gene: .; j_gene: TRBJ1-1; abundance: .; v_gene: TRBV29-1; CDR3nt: TGCAGCGTGGCTGACGGGCTCAGCACTGAAGCTTTCTTT; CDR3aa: CSVADGLSTEAFF
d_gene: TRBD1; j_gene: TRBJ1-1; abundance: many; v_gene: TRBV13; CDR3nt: TGTGCCAGCAGCTTGGCCTCCCTGACAGGGGCCATGAACACTGAAGCTTTCTTT; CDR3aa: CASSLASLTGAMNTEAFF
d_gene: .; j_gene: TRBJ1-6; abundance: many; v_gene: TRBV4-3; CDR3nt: TGCGCCAGCAGCCAAGAACCCCATACAAGAGACTCCTATAATTCACCCCTCCACTTT; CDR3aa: CASSQEPHTRDSYNSPLHF
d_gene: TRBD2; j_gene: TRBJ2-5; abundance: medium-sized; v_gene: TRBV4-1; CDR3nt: TGCGCCAGCAGCCAGCTCGAACGTAGCGGGGGGGAGACCCAGTACTTC; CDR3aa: CASSQLERSGGETQYF
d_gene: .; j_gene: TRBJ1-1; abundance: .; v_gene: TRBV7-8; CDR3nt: TGTGCCAGCAGCAATCAGGGAAATGAAGCTTTCTTT; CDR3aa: CASSNQGNEAFF
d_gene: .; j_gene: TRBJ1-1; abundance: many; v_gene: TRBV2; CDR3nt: TGTGCCAGCAGTGTGGGTACTGAAGCTTTCTTT; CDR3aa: CASSVGTEAFF
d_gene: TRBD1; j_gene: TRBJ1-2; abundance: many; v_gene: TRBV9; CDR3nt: TGTGCCAGCAGCCACCCTGAAGGACAGGGCCGTGGCTACACCTTC; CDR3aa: CASSHPEGQGRGYTF
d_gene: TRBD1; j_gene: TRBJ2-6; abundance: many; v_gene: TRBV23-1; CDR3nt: TGCGCCAGCAGTCTGGGGACAGTTTCCTCTGGGGCCAACGTCCTGACTTTC; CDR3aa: CASSLGTVSSGANVLTF
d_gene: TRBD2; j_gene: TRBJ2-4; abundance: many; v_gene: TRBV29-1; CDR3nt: TGCAGCGTGGCGGGGGGTCTTGAAAACATTCAGTACTTC; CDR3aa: CSVAGGLENIQYF
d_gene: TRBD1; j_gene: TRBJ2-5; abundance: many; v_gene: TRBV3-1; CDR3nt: TGTGCCAGCAGCCAAGGGACAGGGGTTGAAAAGACCCAGTACTTC; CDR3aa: CASSQGTGVEKTQYF
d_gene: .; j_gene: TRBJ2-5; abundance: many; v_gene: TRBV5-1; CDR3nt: TGCGCCAGCAGCTTGTTAGAGCAAGAGACCCAGTACTTC; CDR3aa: CASSLLEQETQYF
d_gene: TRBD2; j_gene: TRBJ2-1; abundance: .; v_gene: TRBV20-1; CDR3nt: TGCAGCTATGCAGCGGGGGGATCTTCCAATGAGCAGTTCTTC; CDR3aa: CSYAAGGSSNEQFF
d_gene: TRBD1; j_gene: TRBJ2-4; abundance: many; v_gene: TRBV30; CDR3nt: TGTGCCTGGAGTCCGGGGACAGGGGGAAACATTCAGTACTTC; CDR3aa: CAWSPGTGGNIQYF
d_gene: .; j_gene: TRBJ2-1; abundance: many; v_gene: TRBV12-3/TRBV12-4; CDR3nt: TGTGCCAGCAGTTCCACCCTTCGAACGGGGCAGGGCAATGAGCAGTTCTTC; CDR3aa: CASSSTLRTGQGNEQFF
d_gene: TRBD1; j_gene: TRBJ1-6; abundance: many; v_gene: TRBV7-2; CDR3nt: TGTGCCAGCAGCCCTCGACAGGGCAATAATTCACCCCTCCACTTT; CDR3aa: CASSPRQGNNSPLHF
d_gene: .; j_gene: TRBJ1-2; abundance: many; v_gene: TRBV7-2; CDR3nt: TGTGCCAGCAGCTTAGGCCGGGGCCAAACCTATGGCTACACCTTC; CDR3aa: CASSLGRGQTYGYTF
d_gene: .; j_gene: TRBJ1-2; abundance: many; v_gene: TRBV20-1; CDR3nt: TGCAGTGCTAGCTCCCTACGACAGCCCTACTATGGCTACACCTTC; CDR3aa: CSASSLRQPYYGYTF
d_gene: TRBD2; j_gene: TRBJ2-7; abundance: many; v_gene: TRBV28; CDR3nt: TGTGCCAGCAGGGAACCGATCGGACTGGGGGAGGGGTACGAGCAGTACTTC; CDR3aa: CASREPIGLGEGYEQYF
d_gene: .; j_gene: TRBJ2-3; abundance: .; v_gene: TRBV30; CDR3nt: TGTGCCTGGAGCAAGCGTTACACAGATACGCAGTATTTT; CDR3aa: CAWSKRYTDTQYF
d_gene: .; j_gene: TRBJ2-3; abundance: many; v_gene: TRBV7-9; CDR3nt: TGTGCCAGCAGCTCCCCGTGGCAGGGTCTGTATTTT; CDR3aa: CASSSPWQGLYF
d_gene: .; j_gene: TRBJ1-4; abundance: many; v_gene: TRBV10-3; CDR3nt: TGTGCCATCAGTGAGTCCGGTGGTTGGCACGATGAAAAACTGTTTTTT; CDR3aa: CAISESGGWHDEKLFF
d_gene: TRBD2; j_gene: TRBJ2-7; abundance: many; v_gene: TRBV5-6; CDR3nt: TGTGCCAGCAGCTTGTACCTAGCGGGGGATTCCTACGAGCAGTACTTC; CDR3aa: CASSLYLAGDSYEQYF
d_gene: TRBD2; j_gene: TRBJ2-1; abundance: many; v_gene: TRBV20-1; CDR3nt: TGCAGTGCTGAAGTTAGCGGGAGTCCCTACAATGAGCAGTTCTTC; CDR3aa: CSAEVSGSPYNEQFF
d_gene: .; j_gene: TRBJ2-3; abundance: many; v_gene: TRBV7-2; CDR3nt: TGTGCCAGCAGCTTCGGGAATCCGACAGATACGCAGTATTTT; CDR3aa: CASSFGNPTDTQYF
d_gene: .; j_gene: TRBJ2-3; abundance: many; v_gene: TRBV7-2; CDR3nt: TGTGCCAGCAGCTCCGATCAGCCGGATACGCAGTATTTT; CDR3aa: CASSSDQPDTQYF
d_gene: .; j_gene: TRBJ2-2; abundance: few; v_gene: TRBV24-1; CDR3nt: TGTGCCACCTGCTGCCGGACGGATACTACGAACACCGGGGAGCTGTTTTTT; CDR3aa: CATCCRTDTTNTGELFF
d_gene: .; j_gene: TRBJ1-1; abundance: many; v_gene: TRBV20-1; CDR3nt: TGCAGTGTCCTTGGGGTGGGCACTGAAGCTTTCTTT; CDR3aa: CSVLGVGTEAFF